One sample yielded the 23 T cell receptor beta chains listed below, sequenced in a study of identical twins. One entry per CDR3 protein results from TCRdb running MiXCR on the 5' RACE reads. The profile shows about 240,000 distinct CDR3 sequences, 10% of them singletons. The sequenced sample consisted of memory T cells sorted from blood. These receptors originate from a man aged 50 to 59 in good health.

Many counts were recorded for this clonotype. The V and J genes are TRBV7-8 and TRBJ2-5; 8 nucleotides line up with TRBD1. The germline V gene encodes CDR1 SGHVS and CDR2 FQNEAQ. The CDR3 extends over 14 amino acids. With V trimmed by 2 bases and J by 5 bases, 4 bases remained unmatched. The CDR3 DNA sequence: TGTGCCAGCAGCTTACAGGGGGCGGCGGAGACCCAGTACTTC. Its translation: CASSLQGAAETQYF.

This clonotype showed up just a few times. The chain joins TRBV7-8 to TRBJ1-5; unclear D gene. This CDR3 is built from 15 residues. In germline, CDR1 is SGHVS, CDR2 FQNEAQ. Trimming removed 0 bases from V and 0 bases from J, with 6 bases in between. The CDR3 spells CASSLAVNSNQPQHF. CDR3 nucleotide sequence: TGTGCCAGCAGCTTAGCAGTTAATAGCAATCAGCCCCAGCATTTT.

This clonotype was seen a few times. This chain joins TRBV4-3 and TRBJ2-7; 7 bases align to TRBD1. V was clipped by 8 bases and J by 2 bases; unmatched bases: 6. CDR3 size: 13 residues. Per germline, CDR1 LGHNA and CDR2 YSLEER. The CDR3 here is CASGDSRTYEQYF. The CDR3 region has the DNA TGCGCCAGCGGGGACAGTAGAACCTACGAGCAGTACTTC.

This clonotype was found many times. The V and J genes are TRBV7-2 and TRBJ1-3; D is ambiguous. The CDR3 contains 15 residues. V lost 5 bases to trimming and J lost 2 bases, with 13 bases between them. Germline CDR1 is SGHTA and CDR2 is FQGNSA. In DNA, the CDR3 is TGTGCCAGCAGCCATGGGTCGGCCCCTGGAAACACCATATATTTT. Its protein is CASSHGSAPGNTIYF. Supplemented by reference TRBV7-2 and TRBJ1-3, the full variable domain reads GAGVSQSPSNKVTEKGKDVELRCDPISGHTALYWYRQSLGQGLEFLIYFQGNSAPDKSGLPSDRFSAERTGGSVSTLTIQRTQQEDSAVYLCASSHGSAPGNTIYFGEGSWLTVV.

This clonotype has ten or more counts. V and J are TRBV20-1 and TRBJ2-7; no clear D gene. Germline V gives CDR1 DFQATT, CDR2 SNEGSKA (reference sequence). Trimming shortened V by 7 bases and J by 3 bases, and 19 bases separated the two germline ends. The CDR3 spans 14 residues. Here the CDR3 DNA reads TGCAGTGTTTATGCAGGTAATGGCGGCTACGAGCAGTACTTC. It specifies CSVYAGNGGYEQYF.

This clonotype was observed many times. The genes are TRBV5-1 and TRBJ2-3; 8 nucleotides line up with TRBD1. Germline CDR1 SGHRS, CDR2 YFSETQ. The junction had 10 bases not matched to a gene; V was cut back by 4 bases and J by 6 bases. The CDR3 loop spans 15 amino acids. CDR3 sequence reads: CASSRPGGRGDTQYF. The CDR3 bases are TGCGCCAGCAGCAGGCCAGGGGGCCGTGGGGATACGCAGTATTTT.

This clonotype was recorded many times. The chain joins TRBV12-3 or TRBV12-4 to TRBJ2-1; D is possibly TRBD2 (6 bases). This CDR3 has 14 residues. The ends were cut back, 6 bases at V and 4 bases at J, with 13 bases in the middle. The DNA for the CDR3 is TGTGCCAGCAGCTATAGCGGCCCATACAATGAGCAGTTCTTC. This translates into CASSYSGPYNEQFF.

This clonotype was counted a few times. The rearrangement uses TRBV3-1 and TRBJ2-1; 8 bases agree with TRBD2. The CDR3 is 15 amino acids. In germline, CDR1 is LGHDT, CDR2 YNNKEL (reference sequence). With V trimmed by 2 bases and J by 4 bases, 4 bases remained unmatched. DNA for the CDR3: TGTGCCAGCAGCCAATTCGGCGGGAGGTACAATGAGCAGTTCTTC. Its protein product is CASSQFGGRYNEQFF.

The CDR3: CSDAGTPSGINEQFF. The CDR3 region has the DNA TGCAGTGACGCCGGGACGCCTAGCGGGATCAATGAGCAGTTCTTC. J is TRBJ2-1 and V is TRBV20-1; TRBD2 aligns across 9 bases. CDR1 is DFQATT and CDR2 is SNEGSKA in the germline V gene (reference sequence). Germline trimming cut 7 bases from V and 6 bases from J; bases unmatched to any gene: 13. This CDR3 is built from 15 residues.

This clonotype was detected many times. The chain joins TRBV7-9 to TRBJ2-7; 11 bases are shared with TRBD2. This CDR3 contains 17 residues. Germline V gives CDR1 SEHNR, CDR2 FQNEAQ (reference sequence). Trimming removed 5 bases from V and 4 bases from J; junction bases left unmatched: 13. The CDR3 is CASSDWTSGRLNYEQYF. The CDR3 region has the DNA TGTGCCAGCAGCGATTGGACTAGCGGGCGGCTTAATTACGAGCAGTACTTC.

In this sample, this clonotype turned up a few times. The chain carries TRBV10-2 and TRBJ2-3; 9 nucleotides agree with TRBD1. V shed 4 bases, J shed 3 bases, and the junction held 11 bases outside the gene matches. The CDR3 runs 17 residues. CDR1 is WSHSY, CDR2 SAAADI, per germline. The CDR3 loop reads CASSGIQGAVGTDTQYF. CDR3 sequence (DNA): TGCGCCAGCAGTGGGATACAGGGGGCAGTAGGGACAGATACGCAGTATTTT.

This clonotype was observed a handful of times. The CDR3 here is CASSRGWGVAKAGELFF. As DNA, the CDR3 is TGTGCCAGCAGTCGGGGATGGGGTGTAGCGAAGGCCGGGGAGCTGTTTTTT. V is TRBV3-1 and J is TRBJ2-2; a weak D match, TRBD2 (5 bases). The CDR3 covers 17 residues. V gave up 6 bases and J gave up 6 bases, with 23 bases separating them. CDR1 and CDR2 (germline): LGHDT, YNNKEL (reference sequence). The full variable domain, rest sourced from reference TRBV3-1 and TRBJ2-2, is DTAVSQTPKYLVTQMGNDKSIKCEQNLGHDTMYWYKQDSKKFLKIMFSYNNKELIINETVPNRFSPKSPDKAHLNLHINSLELGDSAVYFCASSRGWGVAKAGELFFGEGSRLTVL.

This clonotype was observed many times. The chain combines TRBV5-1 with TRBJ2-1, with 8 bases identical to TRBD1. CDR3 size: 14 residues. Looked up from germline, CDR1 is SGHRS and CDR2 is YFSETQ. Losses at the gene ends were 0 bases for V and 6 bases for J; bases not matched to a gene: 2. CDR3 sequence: CASSLAGTGNEQFF. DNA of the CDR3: TGCGCCAGCAGCTTGGCCGGGACAGGCAATGAGCAGTTCTTC.

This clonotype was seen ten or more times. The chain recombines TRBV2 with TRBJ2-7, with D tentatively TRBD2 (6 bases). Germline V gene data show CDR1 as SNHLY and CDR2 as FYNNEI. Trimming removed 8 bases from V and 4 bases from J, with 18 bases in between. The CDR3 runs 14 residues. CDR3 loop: CASGRTTLGYEQYF. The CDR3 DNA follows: TGTGCCAGCGGGAGGACAACCTTAGGGTACGAGCAGTACTTC.

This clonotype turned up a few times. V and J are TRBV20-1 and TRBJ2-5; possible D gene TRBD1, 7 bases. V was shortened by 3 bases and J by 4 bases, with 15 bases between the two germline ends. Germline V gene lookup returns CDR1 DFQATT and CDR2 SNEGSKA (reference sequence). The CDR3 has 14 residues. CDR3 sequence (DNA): TGCAGTGCTAGCCCGACAGGGAGGCGAGAGACCCAGTACTTC. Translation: CSASPTGRRETQYF.

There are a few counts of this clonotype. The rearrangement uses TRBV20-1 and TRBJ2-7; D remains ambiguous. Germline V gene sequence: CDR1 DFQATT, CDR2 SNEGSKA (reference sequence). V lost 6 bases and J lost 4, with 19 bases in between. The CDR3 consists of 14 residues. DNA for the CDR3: TGCAGTGCCCGCAGCCCGCTAGGAGAATACGAGCAGTACTTC. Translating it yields CSARSPLGEYEQYF.

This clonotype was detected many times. CDR3 in DNA: TGCGCCAGCAGCCAATCCCGGGGGTCCCTCGCCGGGGAGCTGTTTTTT. Its protein product is CASSQSRGSLAGELFF. The chain has TRBV4-3 and TRBJ2-2, with D perhaps matching TRBD2 (6 bases). In germline, CDR1 is LGHNA, CDR2 YSLEER. The CDR3 totals 16 residues. V was cut by 2 bases and J by 6 bases, with 16 bases left in between.

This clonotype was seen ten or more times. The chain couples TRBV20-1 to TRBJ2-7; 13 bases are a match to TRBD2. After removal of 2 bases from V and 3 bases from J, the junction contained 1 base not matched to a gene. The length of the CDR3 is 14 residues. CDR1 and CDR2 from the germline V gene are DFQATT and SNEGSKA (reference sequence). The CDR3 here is CSARRTSGSYEQYF. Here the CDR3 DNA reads TGCAGTGCTAGACGGACTAGCGGGAGCTACGAGCAGTACTTC.

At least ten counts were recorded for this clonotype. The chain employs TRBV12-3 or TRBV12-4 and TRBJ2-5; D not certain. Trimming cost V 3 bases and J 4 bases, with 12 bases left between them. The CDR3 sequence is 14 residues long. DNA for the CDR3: TGTGCCAGCAGTTTTTTGCTAGATTCAGAGACCCAGTACTTC. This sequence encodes CASSFLLDSETQYF.

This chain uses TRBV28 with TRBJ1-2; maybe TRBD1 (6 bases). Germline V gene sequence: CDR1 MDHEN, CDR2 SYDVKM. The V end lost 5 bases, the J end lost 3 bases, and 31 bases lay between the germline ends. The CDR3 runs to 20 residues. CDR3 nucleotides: TGTGCCAGCAGTACCATAGGGGCGGGTGAGGGGGGTCTCCGGTACTATGGCTACACCTTC. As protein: CASSTIGAGEGGLRYYGYTF.

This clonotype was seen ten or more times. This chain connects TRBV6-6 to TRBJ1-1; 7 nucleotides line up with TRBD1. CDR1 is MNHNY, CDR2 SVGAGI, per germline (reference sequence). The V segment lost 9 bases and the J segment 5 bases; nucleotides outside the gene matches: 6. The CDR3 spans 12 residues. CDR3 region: CASVTQGTEAFF. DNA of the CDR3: TGTGCCAGTGTGACACAGGGGACTGAAGCTTTCTTT.

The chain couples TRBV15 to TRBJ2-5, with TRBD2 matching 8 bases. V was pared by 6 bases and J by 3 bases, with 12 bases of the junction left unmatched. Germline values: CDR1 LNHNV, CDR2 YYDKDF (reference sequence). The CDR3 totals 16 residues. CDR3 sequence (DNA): TGTGCCACCAGTGTGGGGATCAGCGGGGGAGAAGAGACCCAGTACTTC. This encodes CATSVGISGGEETQYF.

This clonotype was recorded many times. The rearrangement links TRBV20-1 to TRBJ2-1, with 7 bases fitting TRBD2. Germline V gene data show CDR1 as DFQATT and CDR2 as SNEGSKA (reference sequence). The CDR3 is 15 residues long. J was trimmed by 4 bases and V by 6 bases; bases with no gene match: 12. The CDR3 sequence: CSARDYLTYYNEQFF. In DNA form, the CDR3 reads TGCAGTGCCAGGGACTACCTTACGTATTACAATGAGCAGTTCTTC.